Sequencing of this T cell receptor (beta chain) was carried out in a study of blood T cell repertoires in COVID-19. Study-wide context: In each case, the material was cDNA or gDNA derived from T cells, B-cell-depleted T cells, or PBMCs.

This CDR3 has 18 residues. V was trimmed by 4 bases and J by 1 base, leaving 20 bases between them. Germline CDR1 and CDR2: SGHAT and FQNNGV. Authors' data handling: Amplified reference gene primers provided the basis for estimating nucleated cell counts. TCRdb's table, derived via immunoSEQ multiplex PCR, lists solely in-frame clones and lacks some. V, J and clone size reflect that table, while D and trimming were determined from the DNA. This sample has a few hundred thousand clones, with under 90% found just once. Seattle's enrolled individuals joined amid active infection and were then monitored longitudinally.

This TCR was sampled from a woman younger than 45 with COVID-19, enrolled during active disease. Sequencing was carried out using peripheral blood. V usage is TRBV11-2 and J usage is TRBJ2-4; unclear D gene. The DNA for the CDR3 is TGTGCCAGCAGCTCCCTCCGGTCCGAGCCAAAGGCCAAAAACATTCAGTACTTC. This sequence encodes CASSSLRSEPKAKNIQYF.